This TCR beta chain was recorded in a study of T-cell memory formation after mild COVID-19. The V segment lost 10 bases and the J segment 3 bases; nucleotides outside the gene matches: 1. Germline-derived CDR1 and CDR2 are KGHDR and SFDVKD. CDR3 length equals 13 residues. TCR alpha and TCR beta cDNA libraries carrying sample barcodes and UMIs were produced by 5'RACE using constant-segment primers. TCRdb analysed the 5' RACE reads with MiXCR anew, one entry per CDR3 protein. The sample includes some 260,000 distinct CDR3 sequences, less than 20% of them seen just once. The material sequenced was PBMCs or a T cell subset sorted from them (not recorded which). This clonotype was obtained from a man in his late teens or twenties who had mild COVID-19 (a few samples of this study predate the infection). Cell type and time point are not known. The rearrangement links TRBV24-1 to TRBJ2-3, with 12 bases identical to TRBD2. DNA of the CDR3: TGTGCCACAGGGACTAGCGGGACAGATACGCAGTATTTT. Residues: CATGTSGTDTQYF.